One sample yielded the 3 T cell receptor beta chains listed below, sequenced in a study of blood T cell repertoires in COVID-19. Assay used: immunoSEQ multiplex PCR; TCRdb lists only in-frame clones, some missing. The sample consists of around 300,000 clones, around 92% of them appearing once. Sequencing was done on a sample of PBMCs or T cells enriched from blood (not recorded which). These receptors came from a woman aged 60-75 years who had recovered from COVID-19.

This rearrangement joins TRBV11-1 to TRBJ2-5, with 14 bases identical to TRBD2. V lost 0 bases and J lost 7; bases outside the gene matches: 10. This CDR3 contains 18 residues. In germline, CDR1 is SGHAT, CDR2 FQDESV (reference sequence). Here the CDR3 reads CASSLAGLGLAGDGTQYF. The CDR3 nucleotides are TGTGCCAGCAGCTTAGCAGGCTTGGGACTAGCGGGAGACGGGACCCAGTACTTC.

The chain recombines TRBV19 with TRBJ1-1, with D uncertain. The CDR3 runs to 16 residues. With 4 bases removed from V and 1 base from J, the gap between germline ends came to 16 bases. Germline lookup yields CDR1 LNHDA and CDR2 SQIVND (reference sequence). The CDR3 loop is CASSTQKLGENTEAFF. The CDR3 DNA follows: TGTGCCAGTAGTACTCAAAAGCTCGGGGAGAACACTGAAGCTTTCTTT.

Here the CDR3 DNA reads TGTGCCAGCTCGCCGGGACAGGGGAAGGGCGGGGAGCTGTTTTTT. Amino acid sequence: CASSPGQGKGGELFF. This chain connects TRBV7-3 to TRBJ2-2; 10 nucleotides line up with TRBD1. Losses at the gene ends were 8 bases for V and 7 bases for J; bases not matched to a gene: 10. CDR1 is SGHTA and CDR2 is FQGTGA in the germline V gene. This CDR3 spans 15 amino acids.